The 30 T cell receptor beta chains in this list originate from one sample, sequenced in a study of cytomegalovirus exposure and HLA in healthy donors. The PCR used 60 Vbeta and 13 Jbeta primers. Libraries were prepared by immunoSEQ multiplex PCR; TCRdb keeps only in-frame clonotypes and omits some of them. The table has about 140,000 clones, approximately 77% seen once. Sequencing was done on a sample of PBMCs. Every receptor here comes from a man under 40 in good health and CMV-seronegative.

The chain joins TRBV2 to TRBJ2-3, with a weak D call TRBD2 (6 bases). Germline V lookup: CDR1 SNHLY, CDR2 FYNNEI. The CDR3 is 12 residues long. Trimming removed 6 bases at V and 6 bases at J, with 10 bases between. CDR3 region: CASRPGADTQYF. CDR3 DNA sequence: TGTGCCAGCAGACCGGGAGCGGATACGCAGTATTTT.

This clone was detected only once. This chain uses TRBV19 with TRBJ2-5; a possible D gene is TRBD1 (6 bases). This CDR3 has 16 amino acids. The germline V gene encodes CDR1 LNHDA and CDR2 SQIVND (reference sequence). Trimming took off 5 bases at V and 1 base at J, with 17 bases between the two ends. This CDR3 is CASSGPGTRSQETQYF. For the CDR3, the DNA is TGTGCCAGTAGTGGTCCCGGGACAAGAAGCCAAGAGACCCAGTACTTC.

This chain uses TRBV11-3 with TRBJ2-5; tentative D call: TRBD1 (6 bases). V dropped 3 bases and J dropped 2 bases, with 13 bases sitting between them. Per the germline V gene, CDR1 is SGHNT and CDR2 is YENEEA. The CDR3 runs 15 residues. CDR3 residues: CASSLGQGRQETQYF. Here the CDR3 DNA reads TGTGCCAGCAGCTTGGGTCAGGGGCGTCAAGAGACCCAGTACTTC.

This clone has more than one count but fewer than ten. This chain uses TRBV5-4 with TRBJ2-5; TRBD1 matches at 9 bases. The junction had 3 bases not matched to a gene; V was cut back by 0 bases and J by 3 bases. The CDR3 spans 15 residues. Per germline, CDR1 SGHNT and CDR2 YYREEE (reference sequence). The CDR3 nucleotides are TGTGCCAGCAGCTTGGTACAGGGGGCTGAAGAGACCCAGTACTTC. It codes for CASSLVQGAEETQYF.

The chain has TRBV2 and TRBJ1-5; the D gene is possibly TRBD1 (5 bases). The CDR3 spans 14 residues. Trimming pared 8 bases from V and 15 bases from J, leaving 26 bases between. Germline CDR1 and CDR2: SNHLY and FYNNEI. The CDR3 DNA reads TGTGCCAGCGGGGGGGTAAAGGCCATTAAGGGGCTGCATTTT. This translates into CASGGVKAIKGLHF.

The genes are TRBV11-2 and TRBJ2-5; 9 bases map to TRBD1. Germline V gene sequence: CDR1 SGHAT, CDR2 FQNNGV. The CDR3 length is 16 residues. Germline trimming cut 4 bases from V and 2 bases from J; bases unmatched to any gene: 8. The CDR3 nucleotides are TGTGCCAGCAGCTCAATGGACAGGGGTCTTCAAGAGACCCAGTACTTC. Translating it yields CASSSMDRGLQETQYF.

The V call is TRBV21-1, the J call TRBJ1-2. TRBV21-1 is recorded as a pseudogene. This CDR3 spans 13 amino acids. CDR3 region: CASSTRCRRGYTF. Written as DNA, the CDR3 is TGTGCCAGCAGTACTCGGTGCCGTCGTGGCTACACCTTC.

The rearrangement uses TRBV29-1 and TRBJ2-3, with 14 bases matching TRBD2. This CDR3 spans 15 amino acids. Germline CDR1 and CDR2: SQVTM and ANQGSEA. The trim removed 6 bases at V and 6 bases at J, leaving 8 bases unmatched. This CDR3 is CSVHQTSGRVDTQYF. As DNA, the CDR3 is TGCAGCGTACACCAGACTAGCGGGAGGGTGGATACGCAGTATTTT.

V is TRBV10-3 and J is TRBJ1-2; 10 positions agree with TRBD1. CDR3 size: 14 residues. The germline V gene encodes CDR1 ENHRY and CDR2 SYGVKD. The junction had 4 bases not matched to a gene; V was cut back by 2 bases and J by 7 bases. CDR3 bases: TGTGCCATCAGTGAGGAAAGGACAGGGGGTGGCTACACCTTC. It codes for CAISEERTGGGYTF.

The V call is TRBV19, the J call TRBJ1-2; D ambiguous. V was clipped by 7 bases and J by 7 bases, with 16 bases between them. CDR3 length: 13 residues. Germline V lookup: CDR1 LNHDA, CDR2 SQIVND (reference sequence). CDR3 residues: CASNEQPRSGYTF. The DNA of the CDR3 is TGTGCCAGTAATGAACAGCCACGAAGTGGCTACACCTTC.

This rearrangement joins TRBV4-1 to TRBJ1-1, with D possibly being TRBD1 (6 bases). Between the trimmed V and J ends, which lost 4 bases and 2 bases, there was a span of 20 bases. Germline V gene data show CDR1 as MGHRA and CDR2 as YSYEKL. This CDR3 is 17 amino acids long. The CDR3 is CASSPRDIRGSNTEAFF. The CDR3 DNA follows: TGCGCCAGCAGCCCTCGGGACATACGTGGGAGTAACACTGAAGCTTTCTTT.

V gene TRBV11-2 combines with J gene TRBJ2-1; D gene uncertain. Germline V gene lookup returns CDR1 SGHAT and CDR2 FQNNGV. The CDR3 runs 11 residues. V lost 2 bases to trimming and J lost 9 bases, with 5 bases between them. The CDR3 DNA reads as TGTGCCAGCAGCTTAATGCGTGAGCAGTTCTTC. As protein: CASSLMREQFF.

This chain links TRBV6-1 with TRBJ2-2; TRBD2 matches at 8 bases. V was clipped by 11 bases and J by 5 bases; unmatched bases: 10. CDR3 length equals 14 residues. In germline, CDR1 is MNHNS, CDR2 SASEGT. CDR3 amino acids: CAGRQLAATGELFF. The CDR3 DNA reads TGTGCCGGCCGTCAACTAGCGGCTACCGGGGAGCTGTTTTTT.

J is TRBJ2-1 and V is TRBV9, with 7 bases identical to TRBD2. CDR1 SGDLS and CDR2 YYNGEE come from the germline V gene. The CDR3 extends over 15 amino acids. Trimming removed 7 bases from V and 0 bases from J; junction bases left unmatched: 7. The DNA for the CDR3 is TGTGCCAGCGACGTGGGCGGGAGCTCCTACAATGAGCAGTTCTTC. Translation gives CASDVGGSSYNEQFF.

The chain has TRBV10-3 and TRBJ1-1; the D is unclear. Deletions cut 0 bases from V and 2 bases from J, with 4 bases between. Germline CDR1 and CDR2: ENHRY and SYGVKD. CDR3 length: 13 amino acids. The CDR3 protein is CAISESLNTEAFF. Here the CDR3 DNA reads TGTGCCATCAGTGAGTCTTTAAACACTGAAGCTTTCTTT.

This chain joins TRBV4-2 and TRBJ2-1; 10 bases map to TRBD2. CDR3 size: 16 residues. The germline V gene encodes CDR1 LGHNA and CDR2 YNFKEQ. V trimming: 4 bases; J trimming: 2 bases; junction bases outside the gene matches: 5. The CDR3, as DNA: TGTGCCAGCAGCCCAAGCGGGAGGGTAACCTACAATGAGCAGTTCTTC. Residues: CASSPSGRVTYNEQFF.

This chain uses TRBV7-3 with TRBJ2-1; 10 nucleotides match TRBD2. Germline CDR1 SGHTA, CDR2 FQGTGA. The CDR3 is 15 amino acids. V shed 5 bases and J 4 bases; nucleotides not matched to a gene: 5. CDR3 region: CASSRTSGGYNEQFF. The CDR3 DNA reads TGTGCCAGCAGCCGGACTAGCGGTGGGTACAATGAGCAGTTCTTC. The full variable domain, in which reference TRBV7-3 and TRBJ2-1 provide the parts outside the CDR3, is GAGVSQTPSNKVTEKGKYVELRCDPISGHTALYWYRQSLGQGPEFLIYFQGTGAADDSGLPNDRFFAVRPEGSVSTLKIQRTERGDSAVYLCASSRTSGGYNEQFFGPGTRLTVL.

The rearrangement links TRBV2 to TRBJ2-7, with a tentative D call TRBD2 (5 bases). Trimming left V 4 bases short and J 4 bases short, with 11 bases between. The germline V gene encodes CDR1 SNHLY and CDR2 FYNNEI. The CDR3 contains 13 residues. CDR3 sequence: CASSGGPAYEQYF. The CDR3 DNA reads as TGTGCCAGCAGTGGAGGGCCAGCATACGAGCAGTACTTC.

The table lists this clone with a few counts. The chain employs TRBV28 and TRBJ1-4; no clear D. Trimming took off 2 bases at V and 8 bases at J, with 9 bases between the two ends. The V gene's germline CDR1 is MDHEN and CDR2 SYDVKM. This CDR3 spans 13 amino acids. The chain's CDR3 is CASSLPTNEKLFF. In DNA, the CDR3 is TGTGCCAGCAGTTTACCGACAAACGAAAAACTGTTTTTT. The entire variable domain, with the rest obtained from reference TRBV28 and TRBJ1-4, is as follows: DVKVTQSSRYLVKRTGEKVFLECVQDMDHENMFWYRQDPGLGLRLIYFSYDVKMKEKGDIPEGYSVSREKKERFSLILESASTNQTSMYLCASSLPTNEKLFFGSGTQLSVL.

This chain links TRBV6-4 with TRBJ2-3; possibly TRBD1 for D (5 bases). This CDR3 comprises 15 residues. The V gene lost 5 bases and the J gene lost 1 base, with 13 bases spanning the gap. Germline CDR1 is MRHNA and CDR2 is SNTAGT. DNA for the CDR3: TGTGCCAGCAGTAAAACAGGTGGGGGCACAGATACGCAGTATTTT. This sequence encodes CASSKTGGGTDTQYF.

Comments on this clone: Other DNA sequences in this sample translate to the same CDR3. The chain recombines TRBV29-1 with TRBJ1-2; D is uncertain. Germline-derived CDR1 and CDR2 are SQVTM and ANQGSEA. V was clipped by 6 bases and J by 1 base, with 6 bases between them. The CDR3 sequence is 11 residues long. The DNA for the CDR3 is TGCAGCGTGGAGAGTAACTATGGCTACACCTTC. Amino acid sequence: CSVESNYGYTF.

The V gene is TRBV15, the J gene TRBJ2-3; 7 bases align to TRBD2. Germline CDR1 and CDR2: LNHNV and YYDKDF (reference sequence). The CDR3 totals 15 residues. J gave up 4 bases and V 0 bases, and 4 bases lay outside the gene matches. Here the CDR3 reads CATSRDKGGPDTQYF. The CDR3 DNA reads TGTGCCACCAGCAGAGATAAGGGAGGGCCAGATACGCAGTATTTT.

The chain has TRBV6-5 and TRBJ2-7; 10 bases agree with TRBD2. Germline trimming cut 8 bases from V and 2 bases from J; bases unmatched to any gene: 9. Germline CDR1 reads MNHEY; CDR2 reads SVGAGI. This CDR3 region has 15 residues. In DNA, the CDR3 is TGTGCCAGCTCGCTCCGGACTAGCGGCCCCTACGAGCAGTACTTC. It translates to CASSLRTSGPYEQYF.

The V call is TRBV7-9, the J call TRBJ1-2; 9 nucleotides align to TRBD1. CDR3 length equals 14 residues. Germline trimming cut 2 bases from V and 3 bases from J; bases unmatched to any gene: 1. The germline V gene has CDR1 SEHNR and CDR2 FQNEAQ (reference sequence). The CDR3, as DNA: TGTGCCAGCAGCTTACGACAGGGGGACTATGGCTACACCTTC. Translating it yields CASSLRQGDYGYTF.

V and J are TRBV29-1 and TRBJ2-1, with 16 bases that match TRBD2. This CDR3 region has 17 residues. The trim removed 6 bases at V and 3 bases at J, leaving 8 bases unmatched. Germline CDR1 and CDR2: SQVTM and ANQGSEA. The CDR3 is CSVGTSGRALRYNEQFF. The CDR3 DNA follows: TGCAGCGTCGGGACTAGCGGGAGGGCCCTCCGCTACAATGAGCAGTTCTTC.

The J gene is TRBJ2-5, the V gene TRBV7-3; 7 bases fit TRBD2. After removal of 5 bases from V and 2 bases from J, the junction contained 2 bases not matched to a gene. Looked up from germline, CDR1 is SGHTA and CDR2 is FQGTGA. The CDR3 spans 13 residues. CDR3 region: CASSPLAQETQYF. DNA of the CDR3: TGTGCCAGCAGCCCACTAGCGCAAGAGACCCAGTACTTC.

The chain employs TRBV7-2 and TRBJ1-1; 7 bases align to TRBD1. J was trimmed by 5 bases and V by 5 bases; bases with no gene match: 8. The V gene's germline CDR1 is SGHTA and CDR2 FQGNSA. The length of the CDR3 is 14 residues. The DNA of the CDR3 is TGTGCCAGCAGCAAGACAGGGCGAGCGACTGAAGCTTTCTTT. Residues: CASSKTGRATEAFF. Combining the CDR3 with reference TRBV7-2 and TRBJ1-1 gives the whole variable domain GAGVSQSPSNKVTEKGKDVELRCDPISGHTALYWYRQSLGQGLEFLIYFQGNSAPDKSGLPSDRFSAERTGGSVSTLTIQRTQQEDSAVYLCASSKTGRATEAFFGQGTRLTVV.

This chain joins TRBV6-1 and TRBJ1-2; D is perhaps TRBD1 (6 bases). The germline V gene has CDR1 MNHNS and CDR2 SASEGT. Trimming took 7 bases from V and 2 from J, leaving 14 bases between them. The CDR3 has 14 amino acids. CDR3: CASIWTVKNYGYTF. In DNA form, the CDR3 reads TGTGCCAGCATCTGGACAGTAAAGAACTATGGCTACACCTTC.

The chain is built from TRBV7-8 and TRBJ2-5; 11 positions match TRBD2. CDR1 SGHVS and CDR2 FQNEAQ come from the germline V gene. CDR3 size: 14 residues. V shed 7 bases and J 2 bases; nucleotides not matched to a gene: 3. DNA of the CDR3: TGTGCCAGCATCCTAGCGGGAGGACAAGAGACCCAGTACTTC. It translates to CASILAGGQETQYF.

The chain employs TRBV19 and TRBJ2-2; the D gene is possibly TRBD2 (6 bases). This CDR3 has 14 amino acids. Trimming removed 4 bases at V and 4 bases at J, with 10 bases between. CDR1 and CDR2 from the germline V gene are LNHDA and SQIVND (reference sequence). CDR3: CASSTLSGTGELFF. Written as DNA, the CDR3 is TGTGCCAGTAGTACGCTTAGCGGCACCGGGGAGCTGTTTTTT.